Below, 30 T cell receptor beta chains from the same sample are listed, as sequenced in a study of cytomegalovirus exposure and HLA in healthy donors. PCR used 60 Vbeta primers and 13 Jbeta primers. Using immunoSEQ multiplex PCR, the repertoire was profiled, and TCRdb retains in-frame clones only, with some absent. The repertoire consists of 150,000 to 200,000 clones, with 70% to 85% occurring once and the leading ten covering roughly 5.2%. Sequencing used PBMCs. These TCRs come from a man between 18 and 35 years old in good health and CMV-seronegative.

J is TRBJ1-1 and V is TRBV5-1; 8 bases agree with TRBD1. The length of the CDR3 is 15 residues. Per germline, CDR1 SGHRS and CDR2 YFSETQ. Unmatched junction bases numbered 7, after V lost 0 bases and J lost 6 bases. CDR3 amino acids: CASSLGGQGKAEAFF. CDR3 bases: TGCGCCAGCAGCTTGGGCGGACAGGGTAAGGCTGAAGCTTTCTTT.

The J gene is TRBJ2-1, the V gene TRBV4-1, with D possibly matching TRBD1 (5 bases). Trimming pared 3 bases from V and 0 bases from J, leaving 18 bases between. This CDR3 is 18 amino acids long. Per the germline V gene, CDR1 is MGHRA and CDR2 is YSYEKL. The CDR3 coding sequence is TGCGCCAGCAGCCAGACTGTGGGGCAGGGCCCCTCCTACAATGAGCAGTTCTTC. This encodes CASSQTVGQGPSYNEQFF.

V is TRBV7-2 and J is TRBJ2-7, with 7 bases aligning to TRBD1. CDR3 size: 15 residues. CDR1 is SGHTA and CDR2 is FQGNSA in the germline V gene. The V segment lost 7 bases and the J segment 3 bases; nucleotides outside the gene matches: 12. This chain's CDR3 is CASKTKGGRGYEQYF. In nucleotides, the CDR3 is TGTGCCAGCAAGACGAAAGGGGGCAGGGGCTACGAGCAGTACTTC.

The V and J genes are TRBV5-1 and TRBJ2-7; 7 bases match TRBD1. The junction had 4 bases not matched to a gene; V was cut back by 0 bases and J by 4 bases. Looked up from germline, CDR1 is SGHRS and CDR2 is YFSETQ. The CDR3 totals 14 residues. The CDR3 coding sequence is TGCGCCAGCAGCTTGGGGGGACAGACTTACGAGCAGTACTTC. Residues: CASSLGGQTYEQYF.

J is TRBJ1-5 and V is TRBV7-9, with a possible D match to TRBD1 (5 bases). V gave up 6 bases and J gave up 7 bases, with 13 bases separating them. The CDR3 is 13 amino acids. Germline CDR1 and CDR2: SEHNR and FQNEAQ (reference sequence). DNA for the CDR3: TGTGCCAGCAGTCGTGGGGGGGTGCAGCCCCAGCATTTT. Translated: CASSRGGVQPQHF.

Only one count was recorded for this clone. V usage is TRBV12-5 and J usage is TRBJ1-5; D unresolved. The V and J ends lost 6 bases and 7 bases respectively, with 16 bases between them. CDR3 length: 14 residues. Germline CDR1 LGHNT, CDR2 FRNRAP. The CDR3 here is CASGSSGVQQPQHF. CDR3 bases: TGTGCTAGTGGCTCAAGCGGCGTCCAACAGCCCCAGCATTTT.

The rearrangement links TRBV7-9 to TRBJ2-7, with D perhaps matching TRBD1 (5 bases). The CDR3 length is 15 residues. Trimming took off 4 bases at V and 0 bases at J, with 13 bases between the two ends. Germline CDR1 is SEHNR and CDR2 is FQNEAQ (reference sequence). The CDR3 sequence: CASSSTWGLSYEQYF. The CDR3 bases are TGTGCCAGCAGCTCCACATGGGGCCTCTCCTACGAGCAGTACTTC.

The V call is TRBV28, the J call TRBJ2-5; tentatively, D is TRBD1 (6 bases). V lost 6 bases and J 4 bases, leaving 27 bases between the germline ends. Germline lookup yields CDR1 MDHEN and CDR2 SYDVKM. CDR3 size: 18 residues. The CDR3 reads CASRGTTGVRVLGETQYF. CDR3 DNA sequence: TGTGCCAGCAGGGGGACAACTGGAGTTAGGGTGCTAGGAGAGACCCAGTACTTC. The full variable domain, in which reference TRBV28 and TRBJ2-5 provide the parts outside the CDR3, is DVKVTQSSRYLVKRTGEKVFLECVQDMDHENMFWYRQDPGLGLRLIYFSYDVKMKEKGDIPEGYSVSREKKERFSLILESASTNQTSMYLCASRGTTGVRVLGETQYFGPGTRLLVL.

The genes are TRBV28 and TRBJ1-4; perhaps TRBD1 as D (5 bases). Looked up from germline, CDR1 is MDHEN and CDR2 is SYDVKM. Trimming took off 2 bases at V and 7 bases at J, with 14 bases between the two ends. This CDR3 region has 15 residues. Here the CDR3 reads CASSLPGGGSEKLFF. DNA of the CDR3: TGTGCCAGCAGTTTACCTGGGGGAGGGAGTGAAAAACTGTTTTTT.

The rearrangement links TRBV6-1 to TRBJ2-7; 8 nucleotides align to TRBD1. The CDR3 spans 14 residues. The germline V gene encodes CDR1 MNHNS and CDR2 SASEGT. The junction had 5 bases not matched to a gene; V was cut back by 3 bases and J by 4 bases. CDR3 amino acids: CASSDHRGAYEQYF. CDR3 DNA: TGTGCCAGCAGTGATCACAGGGGGGCGTACGAGCAGTACTTC.

The chain combines TRBV4-1 with TRBJ2-3, with 7 nucleotides matching TRBD2. CDR1 MGHRA and CDR2 YSYEKL come from the germline V gene. The length of the CDR3 is 15 residues. V lost 4 bases to trimming and J lost 4 bases; unmatched junction nucleotides: 8. CDR3 amino acids: CASSPGKGGADTQYF. The CDR3, as DNA: TGCGCCAGCAGCCCCGGAAAGGGAGGGGCAGATACGCAGTATTTT.

V and J are TRBV9 and TRBJ2-7, with 7 positions matching TRBD1. Germline V CDR1 and CDR2: SGDLS, YYNGEE. This CDR3 is built from 15 residues. V gave up 0 bases and J gave up 3 bases; unmatched junction bases: 6. The CDR3 here is CASSVGDSNHYEQYF. CDR3 coding DNA: TGTGCCAGCAGCGTAGGGGACAGCAATCACTACGAGCAGTACTTC.

V is TRBV19 and J is TRBJ2-2; D perhaps matches TRBD1 (5 bases). The germline V gene encodes CDR1 LNHDA and CDR2 SQIVND (reference sequence). V was shortened by 1 base and J by 4 bases, with 10 bases between the two germline ends. The CDR3 is 15 residues long. Here the CDR3 DNA reads TGTGCCAGTAGTATAGGGCCACAGGCCACCGGGGAGCTGTTTTTT. This codes for CASSIGPQATGELFF.

The genes are TRBV10-2 and TRBJ1-2; D is possibly TRBD1 (6 bases). The ends were cut back, 8 bases at V and 0 bases at J, with 16 bases in the middle. The CDR3 is made up of 15 amino acids. In germline, CDR1 is WSHSY, CDR2 SAAADI. The DNA of the CDR3 is TGCGCCAGCTGGTCAGGGGTCCTCACTAACTATGGCTACACCTTC. Protein product: CASWSGVLTNYGYTF.

The count of this clone is one. This sequence joins TRBV19 and TRBJ1-5; TRBD1 might be the D (6 bases). V gave up 5 bases and J gave up 1 base, with 9 bases separating them. CDR1 LNHDA and CDR2 SQIVND come from the germline V gene (reference sequence). The CDR3 has 14 residues. The DNA for the CDR3 is TGTGCCAGTAGTTCAGGACAGAGCAATCAGCCCCAGCATTTT. Translation gives CASSSGQSNQPQHF.

The genes are TRBV7-2 and TRBJ2-2; 10 bases fit TRBD2. CDR1 is SGHTA and CDR2 is FQGNSA in the germline V gene. This CDR3 has 15 residues. V gave up 3 bases and J gave up 3 bases; unmatched junction bases: 1. CDR3 sequence (DNA): TGTGCCAGCAGCTTGGGACTAGCGCACACCGGGGAGCTGTTTTTT. This sequence encodes CASSLGLAHTGELFF.

The V gene is TRBV29-1, the J gene TRBJ2-1; perhaps TRBD2 as D (6 bases). The germline gives CDR1 SQVTM, CDR2 ANQGSEA. The V end lost 1 base, the J end lost 2 bases, and 6 bases lay between the germline ends. The CDR3 contains 13 residues. CDR3 residues: CSVEGLAYNEQFF. CDR3 nucleotide sequence: TGCAGCGTTGAAGGACTAGCCTACAATGAGCAGTTCTTC.

This sequence joins TRBV2 and TRBJ2-5; the match to TRBD2 covers 13 bases. The CDR3 has 17 residues. Germline V gives CDR1 SNHLY, CDR2 FYNNEI. V shed 6 bases, J shed 7 bases, and the junction held 14 bases outside the gene matches. The CDR3 DNA reads TGTGCCAGCAGGAGGACTAGCGGGAGTCAATTTAAGGGGACCCAGTACTTC. Translated: CASRRTSGSQFKGTQYF. Using reference TRBV2 and TRBJ2-5 for the parts outside the CDR3, the full variable domain is EPEVTQTPSHQVTQMGQEVILRCVPISNHLYFYWYRQILGQKVEFLVSFYNNEISEKSEIFDDQFSVERPDGSNFTLKIRSTKLEDSAMYFCASRRTSGSQFKGTQYFGPGTRLLVL.

The CDR3 DNA reads as TGCGCCAGCAGCTTCGACAGGGGAGGAAATGGCTACACCTTC. Encoded protein: CASSFDRGGNGYTF. The chain is built from TRBV5-1 and TRBJ1-2; 8 nucleotides align to TRBD1. The V segment lost 2 bases and the J segment 6 bases; nucleotides outside the gene matches: 6. Germline V lookup: CDR1 SGHRS, CDR2 YFSETQ. CDR3 length: 14 amino acids. The complete variable domain, with remaining parts taken from reference TRBV5-1 and TRBJ1-2, reads KAGVTQTPRYLIKTRGQQVTLSCSPISGHRSVSWYQQTPGQGLQFLFEYFSETQRNKGNFPGRFSGRQFSNSRSEMNVSTLELGDSALYLCASSFDRGGNGYTFGSGTRLTVV.

The chain recombines TRBV11-2 with TRBJ2-5; D might be TRBD2 (6 bases). The CDR3 consists of 13 residues. The V and J ends lost 5 bases and 5 bases respectively, with 12 bases between them. Germline V gene sequence: CDR1 SGHAT, CDR2 FQNNGV. The CDR3 DNA follows: TGTGCCAGCAGCCCACCGGGGAGGGAGACCCAGTACTTC. Translating it yields CASSPPGRETQYF.

Only a few counts were recorded for this clone. The rearrangement links TRBV6-5 to TRBJ2-5; D might be TRBD2 (6 bases). There are 14 residues in the CDR3. Trimming pared 5 bases from V and 3 bases from J, leaving 13 bases between. Germline CDR1 is MNHEY and CDR2 is SVGAGI. Written as DNA, the CDR3 is TGTGCCAGCAGTGACCTAGCGACCGAAGAGACCCAGTACTTC. Protein: CASSDLATEETQYF.

The chain links TRBV27 to TRBJ2-3; 11 nucleotides line up with TRBD2. The V and J ends lost 6 bases and 5 bases, in that order; junction bases with no gene match: 7. The length of the CDR3 is 15 residues. Germline-derived CDR1 and CDR2 are MNHEY and SMNVEV (reference sequence). This chain's CDR3 is CASSISGRAGDTQYF. The CDR3 DNA reads as TGTGCCAGCAGCATTAGCGGGAGGGCCGGAGATACGCAGTATTTT.

This clone has just one count. The rearrangement uses TRBV2 and TRBJ2-1; TRBD2 is a possible D gene (5 bases). The CDR3 is 15 residues long. Trimming removed 8 bases from V and 9 bases from J, with 23 bases in between. CDR1 and CDR2 from the germline V gene are SNHLY and FYNNEI. CDR3 amino acids: CASESSGPSGGEQFF. The CDR3, as DNA: TGTGCCAGCGAATCGTCAGGACCTTCAGGAGGTGAGCAGTTCTTC.

The chain employs TRBV13 and TRBJ2-2, with D possibly TRBD2 on 5 matching bases. V shed 0 bases and J shed 3 bases, with 14 bases lying between them. The CDR3 is made up of 17 amino acids. Looked up from germline, CDR1 is PRHDT and CDR2 is FYEKMQ (reference sequence). The CDR3 is CASSLGLETGYTGELFF. CDR3 in DNA: TGTGCCAGCAGCTTAGGTTTGGAGACGGGATACACCGGGGAGCTGTTTTTT.

With regard to this clone: Distinct nucleotide sequences in the sample also encode this CDR3. The genes are TRBV9 and TRBJ2-7, with D perhaps TRBD2 (7 bases). Per germline, CDR1 SGDLS and CDR2 YYNGEE. V was shortened by 0 bases and J by 2 bases, with 9 bases between the two germline ends. There are 14 residues in the CDR3. CDR3 region: CASSVGGGAYEQYF. The CDR3 DNA sequence: TGTGCCAGCAGCGTAGGAGGGGGGGCCTACGAGCAGTACTTC.

This clone was seen a single time. The gene calls are TRBV5-1 and TRBJ2-5; 10 bases are shared with TRBD2. This CDR3 region has 15 residues. The germline CDR1 and CDR2 sequences are SGHRS and YFSETQ. V trimming: 7 bases; J trimming: 5 bases; junction bases outside the gene matches: 11. The CDR3 sequence: CASRGLAARGETQYF. DNA for the CDR3: TGCGCCAGCCGCGGACTAGCGGCTCGTGGGGAGACCCAGTACTTC.

The chain couples TRBV9 to TRBJ2-5; 7 nucleotides line up with TRBD2. TRBJ2-7 explains the end of the DNA better; the J call may be wrong. This CDR3 has 17 amino acids. CDR1 and CDR2 (germline): SGDLS, YYNGEE. CDR3 sequence reads: CASSVAASGSSQDEQYF. CDR3 DNA sequence: TGTGCCAGCAGCGTAGCGGCTAGCGGAAGCTCCCAAGACGAGCAGTACTTC.

Note on this clone: Relative to the germline gene, one junction end is altered; a read error may explain this. The chain joins TRBV19 to TRBJ2-7; no firm D call. Germline assignment: CDR1 LNHDA and CDR2 SQIVND (reference sequence). This CDR3 spans 12 amino acids. The CDR3 sequence: CASSIAPGHLHF. The CDR3 region has the DNA TGTGCCAGTAGTATAGCTCCAGGTCACCTACACTTC.

The chain employs TRBV13 and TRBJ2-7, with 11 bases fitting TRBD2. Unmatched junction bases numbered 5, after V lost 4 bases and J lost 3 bases. Per germline, CDR1 PRHDT and CDR2 FYEKMQ (reference sequence). This CDR3 has 15 residues. The CDR3 bases are TGTGCCAGCAGCTCAACTAGCGGGAGCTTCTACGAGCAGTACTTC. This encodes CASSSTSGSFYEQYF.

The chain is built from TRBV27 and TRBJ2-1; possibly TRBD1 for D (5 bases). Trimming cost V 3 bases and J 6 bases, with 12 bases left between them. The CDR3 covers 14 residues. Germline-derived CDR1 and CDR2 are MNHEY and SMNVEV (reference sequence). The CDR3 loop is CASSFPGQVNEQFF. The CDR3 nucleotides read TGTGCCAGCAGTTTTCCAGGGCAGGTCAATGAGCAGTTCTTC.